This TCR beta chain derives from a study of cytotoxic CD8 clonotypes in ibrutinib-treated CLL. Points from the study as a whole: Contraction or stability on treatment was seen for public clonotypes, which were uncommon. Rising at ibrutinib response, clonality subsequently fell back toward baseline at progression.

This clone was counted ten times or more. Its target is unknown. V was shortened by 3 bases and J by 1 base, with 15 bases between the two germline ends. The CDR3 is made up of 16 amino acids. CDR1 and CDR2 from the germline V gene are SGHAT and FQNNGV. TCRdb keeps only in-frame clones here, not all; method: immunoSEQ multiplex PCR. The data show about 130,000 clones, around 85% seen once. The receptor's source is a human donor with chronic lymphocytic leukemia. This sample comprised PBMCs, obtained after 24 months of ibrutinib treatment. This sequence joins TRBV11-2 and TRBJ1-1; no definite D call. In nucleotides, the CDR3 is TGTGCCAGCAGCTTCGATGATCGGGGTGGGAACACTGAAGCTTTCTTT. Translation gives CASSFDDRGGNTEAFF.